This TCR beta chain was sequenced in a study of Ad26.COV2.S vaccination and SARS-CoV-2 variants (dated by TCRdb to the early 2020s). For the study in its entirety: Donors in the vaccine arm were drawn from COV1001, a multicentre, randomized, double-blind, placebo-controlled phase I-IIa trial testing Ad26.COV2.S in healthy adults. Sequencing of the TCRbeta repertoire served to evaluate the specificity and breadth of SARS-CoV-2-reactive T cell receptors following Ad26.COV2.S vaccination. Trial participants were randomized into five groups of five: low-dose or high-dose Ad26.COV2.S given once or twice, or placebo on both occasions. A total of about 30 samples were included in the TCR-sequenced set, comprising around 19 Ad26.COV2.S vaccine recipients, 5 placebo recipients and 8 SARS-CoV-2 convalescent individuals. Throughout the experiments and outcome assessment, investigators stayed blinded to trial group allocation. Ad26.COV2.S was given intramuscularly at 5x10^10 or 1x10^11 viral particles, as a single shot or as two shots 56 days apart. What the work shows at the level of the full study, not this receptor alone: Vaccine and placebo recipients had similar non-spike TCR breadth, a finding consistent with the vaccine containing only spike. Substantial breadth of spike-specific CD8+ and CD4+ T cell responses was reported after vaccination. Spike-specific TCR breadth was higher in Ad26.COV2.S recipients than in placebo recipients (P = 0.0014). It was noted by the authors that total T cell responses may have been underestimated by the TCR breadth and depth analyses. The study lacked the statistical power to compare responses across vaccine doses or regimens.

With respect to this clone: Its target antigen remains unknown. It has no much larger one-base neighbor in the sample; base qualities were not kept.

Sample treatment or condition, as interpreted from the label and publication: some 19 received Ad26.COV2.S at low or high dose, single or two shots; about 5 received placebo; per-sample allocation not given. Repertoires of vaccine and placebo recipients were sequenced from samples taken on day 63 after the first injection. In Cohort 1b, about two dozen adults aged 18-55 years were enrolled at a single site in Boston, USA, between 29 July and 7 August 2020. Ad26.COV2.S was a replication-incompetent adenovirus type 26 vector expressing a prefusion-stabilized SARS-CoV-2 spike protein from the original Wuhan strain. From the germline V gene, CDR1 is MNHEY and CDR2 is SVGAGI. The CDR3 numbers 14 residues from cysteine through phenylalanine. Only the CDR3 DNA is retained, 42 bases long and in frame from the first base. Relative to germline, V is missing 6 bases and J is missing 3 bases, with 4 bases of the junction outside any gene match.

The immunoSEQ Assay was the method used to sequence TCRbeta CDR3 regions. After extraction, genomic DNA underwent amplification by bias-controlled multiplex PCR, followed by high-throughput sequencing. Per the source publication's procedure: To quantify the absolute abundance of every unique TCRbeta CDR3 region, sequences were collapsed and filtered. T cell fraction was estimated by normalizing TCRbeta template counts to usable DNA, with usable DNA measured through amplification of reference genes found in all nucleated cells. Repertoire TCRs were annotated as SARS-CoV-2-specific when V gene, CDR3 amino acid sequence and J gene were exactly matched to a known reactive TCR set. The reference SARS-CoV-2 TCR set was derived from MIRA and filtered for enrichment in COVID-19-positive ImmuneCODE repertoires, a step that removed public or cross-reactive TCRs. Using the MIRA antigens, annotated TCRs were further analysed by specific ORF or by position within an ORF. Breadth was defined as annotated unique rearrangements over total unique productive rearrangements; depth was the summed frequency of those rearrangements. Two-sided Wilcoxon rank-sum tests were applied when comparing TCR breadth between groups. TCRdb provides this immuneACCESS table in a form limited to in-frame rearrangements. Some clones are lacking; in checked studies, under half of them reflect an unresolved V gene, and why the rest are absent is not known. V, J and clone size are taken as reported in that table, and D and trimming were inferred from the DNA itself. This sample lists about 460,000 clones; about 88% were detected once. The leading ten clones occupy about 1.7% of the sample.

In this chain, TRBV6-5 is recombined with TRBJ2-7; the junction holds 11 bases that match TRBD2. Sequencing was performed on peripheral blood, taken in a trial of Ad26.COV2.S vaccine versus placebo. This TCR was sampled from a person between 18 and 59 years old who received the Ad26.COV2.S COVID-19 vaccine or a placebo. The nucleotide sequence is given as TGTGCCAGCAGCCAGGGACTAGCGGACTACGAGCAGTACTTC. Translated, this gives CASSQGLADYEQYF.